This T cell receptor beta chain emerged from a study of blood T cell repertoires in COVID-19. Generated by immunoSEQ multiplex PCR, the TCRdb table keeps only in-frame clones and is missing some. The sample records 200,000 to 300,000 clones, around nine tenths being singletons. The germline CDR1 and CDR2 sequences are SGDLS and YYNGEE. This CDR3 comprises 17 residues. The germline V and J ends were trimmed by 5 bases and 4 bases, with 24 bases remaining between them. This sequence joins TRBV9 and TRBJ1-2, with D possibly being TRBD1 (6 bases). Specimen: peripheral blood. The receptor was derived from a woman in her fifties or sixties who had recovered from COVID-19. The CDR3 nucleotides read TGTGCCAGCAGGCCCAGACAGGCCACAGTACCGCCCTATGGCTACACCTTC. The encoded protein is CASRPRQATVPPYGYTF.